These 2 T cell receptor beta chains originate from one sample sequenced in a study of blood T cell repertoires in COVID-19. Repertoires were generated with immunoSEQ multiplex PCR, while TCRdb's copy carries only in-frame clones and drops some. The table records roughly 130,000 clones, about nine tenths of them present only once. What was sequenced was peripheral blood. The receptors come from a man aged 45-60 years with active COVID-19.

CDR3 sequence (DNA): TGTGCCAGCTCACAAACTGCTAGCACAGATACGCAGTATTTT. It translates to CASSQTASTDTQYF. This sequence joins TRBV18 and TRBJ2-3; no definite D call. The CDR3 has 14 amino acids. V lost 4 bases to trimming and J lost 0 bases, with 8 bases between them. Germline-derived CDR1 and CDR2 are KGHSH and LQKENI. The whole variable domain, remainder taken from reference TRBV18 and TRBJ2-3, is NAGVMQNPRHLVRRRGQEARLRCSPMKGHSHVYWYRQLPEEGLKFMVYLQKENIIDESGMPKERFSAEFPKEGPSILRIQQVVRGDSAAYFCASSQTASTDTQYFGPGTRLTVL.

The chain combines TRBV6-5 with TRBJ1-1; D remains ambiguous. The CDR3 sequence is 13 residues long. From germline, CDR1 is MNHEY and CDR2 SVGAGI. V lost 5 bases to trimming and J lost 3 bases, with 10 bases between them. The CDR3 sequence is CASSQLRDTEAFF. In DNA, the CDR3 is TGTGCCAGCAGTCAACTACGGGACACTGAAGCTTTCTTT.